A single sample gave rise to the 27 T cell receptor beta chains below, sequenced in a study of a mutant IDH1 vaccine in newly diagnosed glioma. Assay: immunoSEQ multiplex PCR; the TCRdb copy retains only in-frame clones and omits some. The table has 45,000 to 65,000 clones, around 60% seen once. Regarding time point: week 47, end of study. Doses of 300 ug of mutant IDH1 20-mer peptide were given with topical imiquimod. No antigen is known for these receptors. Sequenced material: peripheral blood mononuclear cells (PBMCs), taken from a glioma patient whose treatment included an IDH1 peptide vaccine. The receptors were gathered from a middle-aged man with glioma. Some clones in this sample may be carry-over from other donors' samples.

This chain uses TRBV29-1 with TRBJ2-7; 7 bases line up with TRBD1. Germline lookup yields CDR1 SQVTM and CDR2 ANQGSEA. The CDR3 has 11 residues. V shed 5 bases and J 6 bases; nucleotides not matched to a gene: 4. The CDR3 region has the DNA TGCAGCGTTCTAACAGGGGTCGAGCAGTACTTC. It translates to CSVLTGVEQYF.

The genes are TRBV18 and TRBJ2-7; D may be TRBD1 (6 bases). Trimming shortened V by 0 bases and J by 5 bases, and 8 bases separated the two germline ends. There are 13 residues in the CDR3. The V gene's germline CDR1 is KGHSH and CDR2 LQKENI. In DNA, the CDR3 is TGTGCCAGCTCACCACCGGGACACCACGAGCAGTACTTC. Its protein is CASSPPGHHEQYF.

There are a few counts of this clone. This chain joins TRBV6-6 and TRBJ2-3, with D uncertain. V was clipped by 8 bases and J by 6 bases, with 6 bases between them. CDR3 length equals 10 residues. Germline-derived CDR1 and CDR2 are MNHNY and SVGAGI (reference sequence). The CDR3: CASGRDTQYF. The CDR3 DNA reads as TGTGCCAGCGGAAGGGATACGCAGTATTTT.

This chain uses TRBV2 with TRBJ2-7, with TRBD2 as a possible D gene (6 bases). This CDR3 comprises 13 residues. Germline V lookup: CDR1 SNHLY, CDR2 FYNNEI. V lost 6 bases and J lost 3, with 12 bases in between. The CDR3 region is CASRLAGLYEQYF. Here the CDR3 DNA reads TGTGCCAGCAGACTCGCGGGACTCTACGAGCAGTACTTC.

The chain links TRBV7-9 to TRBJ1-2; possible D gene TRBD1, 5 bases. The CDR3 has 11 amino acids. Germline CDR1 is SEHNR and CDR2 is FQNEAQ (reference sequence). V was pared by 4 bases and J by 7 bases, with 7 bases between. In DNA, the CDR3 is TGTGCCAGCAGCTCGGGGGGTGGCTACACCTTC. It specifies CASSSGGGYTF.

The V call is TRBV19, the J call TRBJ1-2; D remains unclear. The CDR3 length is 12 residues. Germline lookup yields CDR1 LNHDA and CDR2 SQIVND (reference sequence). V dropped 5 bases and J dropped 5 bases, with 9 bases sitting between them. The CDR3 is CASSQAAYGYTF. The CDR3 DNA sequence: TGTGCCAGTAGTCAGGCAGCTTATGGCTACACCTTC.

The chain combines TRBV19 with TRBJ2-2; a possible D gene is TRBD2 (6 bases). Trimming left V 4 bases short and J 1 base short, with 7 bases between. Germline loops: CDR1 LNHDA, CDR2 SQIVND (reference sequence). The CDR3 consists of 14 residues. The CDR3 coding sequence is TGTGCCAGTAGTAGAGCGGGGAACACCGGGGAGCTGTTTTTT. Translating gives CASSRAGNTGELFF.

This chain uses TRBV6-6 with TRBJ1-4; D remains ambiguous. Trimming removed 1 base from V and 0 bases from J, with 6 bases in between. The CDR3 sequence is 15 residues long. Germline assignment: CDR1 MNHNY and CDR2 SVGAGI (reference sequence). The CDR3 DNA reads TGTGCCAGCAGTTACTACGGGGCAACTAATGAAAAACTGTTTTTT. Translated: CASSYYGATNEKLFF.

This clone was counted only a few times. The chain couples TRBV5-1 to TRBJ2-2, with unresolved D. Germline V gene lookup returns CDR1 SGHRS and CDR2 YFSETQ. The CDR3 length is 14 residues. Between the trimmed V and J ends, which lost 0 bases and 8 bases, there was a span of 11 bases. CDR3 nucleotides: TGCGCCAGCAGCTTGGCCGTGGGCTCGGGGGAGCTGTTTTTT. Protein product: CASSLAVGSGELFF.

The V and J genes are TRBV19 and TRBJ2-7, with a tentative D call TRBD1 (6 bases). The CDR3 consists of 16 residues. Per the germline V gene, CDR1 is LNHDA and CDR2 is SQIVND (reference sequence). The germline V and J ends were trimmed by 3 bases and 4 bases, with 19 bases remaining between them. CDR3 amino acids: CASSIGGGQGFYEQYF. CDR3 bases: TGTGCCAGTAGTATCGGCGGCGGGCAGGGGTTTTACGAGCAGTACTTC.

The CDR3 region has the DNA TGTGCCAGCAGCTTAGGGGGGCAGAACACAGATACGCAGTATTTT. Residues: CASSLGGQNTDTQYF. This chain joins TRBV9 and TRBJ2-3; D tentatively fits TRBD1 or TRBD2 (6 bases each). The CDR3 covers 15 residues. The germline gives CDR1 SGDLS, CDR2 YYNGEE. V lost 4 bases and J 2 bases, leaving 14 bases between the germline ends.

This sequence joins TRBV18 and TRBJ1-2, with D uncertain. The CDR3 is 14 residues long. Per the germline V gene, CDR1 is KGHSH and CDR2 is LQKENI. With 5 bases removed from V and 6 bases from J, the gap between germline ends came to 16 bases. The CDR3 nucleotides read TGTGCCAGCTCAAACCTACAGCAGGCCGATGGCTACACCTTC. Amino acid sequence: CASSNLQQADGYTF.

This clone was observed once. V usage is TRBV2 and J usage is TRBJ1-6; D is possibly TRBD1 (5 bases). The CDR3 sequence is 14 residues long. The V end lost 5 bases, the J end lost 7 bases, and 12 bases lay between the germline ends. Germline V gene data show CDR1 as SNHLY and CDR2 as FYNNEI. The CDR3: CASSFGGTNSPLHF. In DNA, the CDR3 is TGTGCCAGCAGTTTTGGAGGGACCAATTCACCCCTCCACTTT.

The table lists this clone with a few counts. Here the CDR3 DNA reads TGTGCCAGCAGCTTGAGGCTAGCGGGGGTGGGTGAGCAGTTCTTC. Translation: CASSLRLAGVGEQFF. The rearrangement joins TRBV5-4 to TRBJ2-1; TRBD2 agrees at 10 bases. This CDR3 is built from 15 residues. V gave up 1 base and J gave up 9 bases; unmatched junction bases: 7. Germline V CDR1 and CDR2: SGHNT, YYREEE (reference sequence).

Here the CDR3 DNA reads TGTGCCAGCAGCTTAGGGGTGACGGGGATCGGGGAGACCCAGTACTTC. This sequence encodes CASSLGVTGIGETQYF. The chain links TRBV13 to TRBJ2-5; the D gene is possibly TRBD2 (5 bases). V shed 0 bases and J shed 5 bases, with 16 bases lying between them. This CDR3 has 16 amino acids. Germline loops: CDR1 PRHDT, CDR2 FYEKMQ (reference sequence).

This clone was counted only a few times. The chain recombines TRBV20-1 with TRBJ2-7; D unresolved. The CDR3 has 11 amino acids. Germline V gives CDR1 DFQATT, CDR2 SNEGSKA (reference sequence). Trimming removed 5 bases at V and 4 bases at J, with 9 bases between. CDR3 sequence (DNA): TGCAGTGCTGCCCTTGGATACGAGCAGTACTTC. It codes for CSAALGYEQYF.

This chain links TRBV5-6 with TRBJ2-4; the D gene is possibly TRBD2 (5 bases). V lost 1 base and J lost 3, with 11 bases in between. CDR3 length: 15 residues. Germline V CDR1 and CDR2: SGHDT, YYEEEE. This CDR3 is CASSLRGLGKNIQYF. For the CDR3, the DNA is TGTGCCAGCAGCTTGCGGGGATTGGGCAAAAACATTCAGTACTTC.

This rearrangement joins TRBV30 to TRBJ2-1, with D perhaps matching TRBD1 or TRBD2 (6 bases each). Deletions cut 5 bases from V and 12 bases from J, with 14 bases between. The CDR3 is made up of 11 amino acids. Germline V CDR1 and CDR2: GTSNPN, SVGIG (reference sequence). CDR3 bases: TGTGCCTGGGCCGGGGGCATTGGGCAGTTCTTC. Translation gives CAWAGGIGQFF.

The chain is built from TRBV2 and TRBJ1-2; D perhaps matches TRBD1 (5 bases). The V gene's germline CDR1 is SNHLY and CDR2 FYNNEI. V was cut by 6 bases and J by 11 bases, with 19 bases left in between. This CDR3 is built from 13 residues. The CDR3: CASSTGGTLWYTF. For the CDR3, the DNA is TGTGCCAGCAGCACAGGCGGTACCCTTTGGTACACCTTC.

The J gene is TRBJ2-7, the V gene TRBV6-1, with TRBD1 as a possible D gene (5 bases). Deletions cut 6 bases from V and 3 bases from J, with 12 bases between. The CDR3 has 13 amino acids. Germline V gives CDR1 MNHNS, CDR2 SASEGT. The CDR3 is CASRVGPDYEQYF. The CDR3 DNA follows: TGTGCCAGCAGAGTGGGGCCTGACTACGAGCAGTACTTC.

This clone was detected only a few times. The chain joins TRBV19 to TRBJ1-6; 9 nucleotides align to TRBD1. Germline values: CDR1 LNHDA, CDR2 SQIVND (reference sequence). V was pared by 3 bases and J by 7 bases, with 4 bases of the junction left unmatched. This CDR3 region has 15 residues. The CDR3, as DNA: TGTGCCAGTAGTATCTCCGGGACAGGGAATTCACCCCTCCACTTT. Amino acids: CASSISGTGNSPLHF.

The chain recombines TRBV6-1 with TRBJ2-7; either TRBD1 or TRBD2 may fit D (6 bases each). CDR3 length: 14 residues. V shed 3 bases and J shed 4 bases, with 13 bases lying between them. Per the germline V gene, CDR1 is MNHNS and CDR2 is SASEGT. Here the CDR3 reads CASSEPGARYEQYF. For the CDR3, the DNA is TGTGCCAGCAGTGAGCCGGGGGCAAGGTACGAGCAGTACTTC.

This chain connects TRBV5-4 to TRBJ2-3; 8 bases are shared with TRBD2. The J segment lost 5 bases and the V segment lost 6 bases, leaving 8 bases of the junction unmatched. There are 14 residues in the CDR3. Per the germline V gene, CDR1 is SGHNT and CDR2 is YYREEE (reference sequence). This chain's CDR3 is CASMGNRGGDTQYF. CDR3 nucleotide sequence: TGTGCCAGCATGGGGAACCGGGGGGGAGATACGCAGTATTTT.

The CDR3 protein is CAWSSLPAGPTDTQYF. As DNA, the CDR3 is TGTGCCTGGAGTTCCCTCCCAGCGGGACCCACAGATACGCAGTATTTT. The chain has TRBV30 and TRBJ2-3, with 7 bases lining up with TRBD2. This CDR3 is built from 16 residues. J was trimmed by 2 bases and V by 2 bases; bases with no gene match: 10. In germline, CDR1 is GTSNPN, CDR2 SVGIG (reference sequence).

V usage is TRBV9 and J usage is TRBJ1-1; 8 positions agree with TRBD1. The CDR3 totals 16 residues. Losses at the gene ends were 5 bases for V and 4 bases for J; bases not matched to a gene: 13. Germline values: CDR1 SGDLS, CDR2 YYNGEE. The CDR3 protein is CASSDPRGTGGTEAFF. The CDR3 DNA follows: TGTGCCAGCAGTGACCCCCGGGGGACAGGCGGCACTGAAGCTTTCTTT.

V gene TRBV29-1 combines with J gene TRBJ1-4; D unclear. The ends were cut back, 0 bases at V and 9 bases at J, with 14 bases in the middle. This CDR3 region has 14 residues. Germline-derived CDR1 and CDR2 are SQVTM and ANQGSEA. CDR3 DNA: TGCAGCGTTGAAGATGTATCCGGTGGGAAAAAACTGTTTTTT. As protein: CSVEDVSGGKKLFF.

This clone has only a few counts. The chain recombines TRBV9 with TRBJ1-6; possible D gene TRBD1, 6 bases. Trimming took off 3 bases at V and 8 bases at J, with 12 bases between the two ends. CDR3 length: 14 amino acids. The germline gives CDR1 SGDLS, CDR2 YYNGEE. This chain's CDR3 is CASSAQGTYSPLHF. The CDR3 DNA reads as TGTGCCAGCAGCGCACAGGGAACCTATTCACCCCTCCACTTT.